This T cell receptor beta chain came from a study of T-cell memory formation after mild COVID-19. Study-wide background: The study found TCR clusters largely donor specific.

Comments on this clonotype: Its antigen is not known.

General study points: Contracting clones from day 15 to 85 showed balanced CD4/CD8; later expanders favored CD4+.

CDR3 length: 14 amino acids. Trimming pared 3 bases from V and 7 bases from J, leaving 16 bases between. Germline-derived CDR1 and CDR2 are SGHRS and YFSETQ. Each CDR3 protein gets one entry after TCRdb re-called the 5' RACE reads with MiXCR. Of under 700,000 distinct CDR3 sequences listed, about a fifth are singletons. Sequencing was carried out using PBMCs or a T cell subset sorted from them (not recorded which). The rearrangement uses TRBV5-1 and TRBJ1-2; D gene ambiguous. The TCR was taken from an adult woman who had mild COVID-19 (a few samples of this study predate the infection). Cell type and time point are not known. The CDR3 DNA sequence: TGCGCCAGCAGCTCGTATATCCGGGAAGGTGGCTACACCTTC. Protein: CASSSYIREGGYTF.